Following are 10 T cell receptor beta chains from one sample sequenced in a study of human T cells and chemical hapten exposure. TCRdb recomputed calls from the RACE reads with MiXCR, one row per CDR3 protein. The repertoire consists of tens of thousands of distinct CDR3 sequences, with 9.5% to 15% occurring once and the leading ten covering roughly 2.3%. Time point: patch test 3, about 24 weeks after DPC sensitization. Treatment indicated: therapeutic diphenylcyclopropenone sensitization with weekly scalp DPC. This specimen was whole blood, taken in connection with sensitization to the hapten diphenylcyclopropenone (DPC). These receptors were collected from a man younger than 40 with alopecia areata. Some clones in this sample may be carry-over from other donors' samples.

V is TRBV18 and J is TRBJ2-5; D remains unclear. Germline loops: CDR1 KGHSH, CDR2 LQKENI. Trimming removed 1 base from V and 2 bases from J, with 11 bases in between. There are 15 residues in the CDR3. CDR3 nucleotide sequence: TGTGCCAGCTCACCACGTTCACCCCCGCAAGAGACCCAGTACTTC. It yields the protein CASSPRSPPQETQYF.

To note about this clonotype: A much larger clone differs from this one at a single base, so this may be a read error. The chain has TRBV9 and TRBJ1-1, with D unclear. The germline V gene encodes CDR1 SGDLS and CDR2 YYNGEE. Trimming removed 3 bases at V and 7 bases at J, with 10 bases between. The CDR3 runs 12 residues. CDR3: CASSEVPGEAFF. The CDR3 DNA is TGTGCCAGCAGCGAAGTTCCAGGTGAAGCTTTCTTT.

In its sample, this clonotype was seen many times. The CDR3 loop reads CSARIQNEQFF. The CDR3 coding sequence is TGCAGCGCCCGGATCCAGAATGAGCAGTTCTTC. The chain is built from TRBV29-1 and TRBJ2-1; D not resolved. Germline V CDR1 and CDR2: SQVTM, ANQGSEA. The CDR3 is made up of 11 amino acids. Trimming shortened V by 7 bases and J by 7 bases, and 11 bases separated the two germline ends.

V gene TRBV11-3 combines with J gene TRBJ2-2; 7 bases align to TRBD1. V shed 4 bases, J shed 6 bases, and the junction held 20 bases outside the gene matches. The germline V gene has CDR1 SGHNT and CDR2 YENEEA. The CDR3 is 19 residues long. The CDR3 here is CASSSLSGQPHGGAGELFF. CDR3 sequence (DNA): TGTGCCAGCAGCTCCCTTTCGGGACAGCCCCACGGAGGAGCCGGGGAGCTGTTTTTT.

CDR3 protein: CASSLAKDPRLAGNNEQFF. The CDR3 region has the DNA TGTGCCAGCAGCTTAGCTAAGGACCCCAGACTAGCGGGGAACAATGAGCAGTTCTTC. The rearrangement uses TRBV11-1 and TRBJ2-1; 11 bases fit TRBD2. J was trimmed by 5 bases and V by 0 bases; bases with no gene match: 12. The CDR3 runs to 19 residues. CDR1 is SGHAT and CDR2 is FQDESV in the germline V gene (reference sequence).

This clonotype has more than one count but fewer than ten. This chain uses TRBV3-1 with TRBJ1-1; D is possibly TRBD1 (5 bases). The V end was cut by 8 bases, the J end by 2 bases, with 12 bases between. The CDR3 runs 13 residues. Germline values: CDR1 LGHDT, CDR2 YNNKEL (reference sequence). The CDR3 DNA is TGTGCCAGCCGACAGACAAGAAACACTGAAGCTTTCTTT. Encoded protein: CASRQTRNTEAFF.

The J gene is TRBJ2-7, the V gene TRBV7-9; D remains ambiguous. Deletions cut 5 bases from V and 5 bases from J, with 10 bases between. The CDR3 contains 12 residues. Germline values: CDR1 SEHNR, CDR2 FQNEAQ (reference sequence). CDR3 in DNA: TGTGCCAGCAGCCACAAAGGTAACGAGCAGTACTTC. Protein product: CASSHKGNEQYF.

This clonotype was recorded many times. The chain is built from TRBV29-1 and TRBJ2-7; no clear D. V was cut by 6 bases and J by 4 bases, with 13 bases left in between. The CDR3 runs to 12 residues. Germline V lookup: CDR1 SQVTM, CDR2 ANQGSEA. The CDR3 DNA reads TGCAGCGTCTTCAGGACGAAGTACGAGCAGTACTTC. Translation gives CSVFRTKYEQYF.

This chain connects TRBV10-3 to TRBJ2-1, with a tentative D call TRBD2 (7 bases). Trimming stripped 8 bases from V and 2 bases from J, with 13 bases between. This CDR3 is built from 14 residues. Germline-derived CDR1 and CDR2 are ENHRY and SYGVKD. In DNA form, the CDR3 reads TGTGCCATCCGCGGGGGCCGGACCTACAATGAGCAGTTCTTC. Its protein is CAIRGGRTYNEQFF.

This sequence joins TRBV2 and TRBJ1-5; 8 bases are a match to TRBD1. The germline V gene has CDR1 SNHLY and CDR2 FYNNEI. CDR3 length equals 16 residues. The junction had 8 bases not matched to a gene; V was cut back by 6 bases and J by 1 base. The CDR3 sequence is CASSKTTGVSNQPQHF. Written as DNA, the CDR3 is TGTGCCAGCAGCAAGACGACAGGGGTAAGCAATCAGCCCCAGCATTTT.